This TCR beta chain was recorded in a study of blood T cell repertoires in COVID-19. Study-wide context: In each case, the material was cDNA or gDNA derived from T cells, B-cell-depleted T cells, or PBMCs.

Cohort placement rested on clinical history that participants reported themselves. Either two negative PCRs, clearance, or symptom resolution qualified Cohort 3 donors as recovered. The CDR3 loop spans 11 amino acids. The V gene lost 3 bases and the J gene lost 4 bases, with 5 bases spanning the gap. Germline CDR1 SQVTM, CDR2 ANQGSEA. Profiled with immunoSEQ multiplex PCR; TCRdb holds only in-frame clones, not every one. The sample carries about 480,000 clones, 85% to 90% recorded once. Sequenced input: PBMCs or T cells enriched from blood (not recorded which). The chain recombines TRBV29-1 with TRBJ2-3; D gene unclear. The receptor was derived from a woman in her thirties or forties who had recovered from COVID-19. The CDR3 DNA follows: TGCAGCGTTGACAGTTCAGATACGCAGTATTTT. Translated: CSVDSSDTQYF.